What follows are 25 T cell receptor beta chains derived from one specimen sequenced in a study of blood T cell repertoires in COVID-19. Measured with immunoSEQ multiplex PCR; TCRdb has only the in-frame clones, and not every one. The top ten clones hold around 6% of a sample with hundreds of thousands of clones, over 80% of them seen once. Sequencing used peripheral blood. Receptor source: a woman aged 45-65 years with COVID-19, enrolled during active disease.

The chain couples TRBV11-2 to TRBJ2-1, with 10 bases identical to TRBD2. The CDR3 spans 15 residues. The germline V gene has CDR1 SGHAT and CDR2 FQNNGV. V dropped 6 bases and J dropped 4; count of bases not matched to a gene: 6. The CDR3 coding sequence is TGTGCCAGCAGACCGGCTAGCGGGAGATACAATGAGCAGTTCTTC. Protein: CASRPASGRYNEQFF.

V is TRBV5-1 and J is TRBJ1-2, with 7 bases aligning to TRBD1. Germline V gives CDR1 SGHRS, CDR2 YFSETQ. The CDR3 length is 15 residues. With V trimmed by 3 bases and J by 8 bases, 13 bases remained unmatched. CDR3 residues: CASSWGGTEVLGYTF. CDR3 coding DNA: TGCGCCAGCAGCTGGGGCGGGACAGAGGTCCTGGGCTACACCTTC.

This chain joins TRBV5-1 and TRBJ2-3; 7 nucleotides agree with TRBD2. This CDR3 spans 16 amino acids. The germline V gene encodes CDR1 SGHRS and CDR2 YFSETQ. The junction had 13 bases not matched to a gene; V was cut back by 2 bases and J by 7 bases. The CDR3 loop reads CASSFRDYNEYNTQYF. The CDR3 DNA sequence: TGCGCCAGCAGCTTCCGGGACTATAACGAGTATAATACGCAGTATTTT.

The CDR3 is CASNPRPSANQPQHF. The CDR3 DNA is TGTGCCAGTAACCCTAGACCGTCGGCGAATCAGCCCCAGCATTTT. V is TRBV7-2 and J is TRBJ1-5, with D hard to call. This CDR3 is 15 amino acids long. V was pared by 9 bases and J by 4 bases, with 19 bases between. CDR1 is SGHTA, CDR2 FQGNSA, per germline. The full variable domain, with the rest looked up from reference TRBV7-2 and TRBJ1-5, is GAGVSQSPSNKVTEKGKDVELRCDPISGHTALYWYRQSLGQGLEFLIYFQGNSAPDKSGLPSDRFSAERTGGSVSTLTIQRTQQEDSAVYLCASNPRPSANQPQHFGDGTRLSIL.

V is TRBV19 and J is TRBJ1-2; the D is unclear. The CDR3 has 16 amino acids. The germline V gene has CDR1 LNHDA and CDR2 SQIVND (reference sequence). V lost 3 bases and J 5 bases, leaving 19 bases between the germline ends. The CDR3 here is CASSMPKGGNRYGYTF. CDR3 coding DNA: TGTGCCAGTAGTATGCCTAAGGGAGGGAATAGGTATGGCTACACCTTC.

The chain combines TRBV19 with TRBJ2-1; 12 bases agree with TRBD2. The trim removed 5 bases at V and 9 bases at J, leaving 11 bases unmatched. The V gene's germline CDR1 is LNHDA and CDR2 SQIVND (reference sequence). The CDR3 has 16 amino acids. The CDR3 coding sequence is TGTGCCAGTAGTTCGCAATCGACTAGCGGGAGTGCTGAGCAGTTCTTC. Translated: CASSSQSTSGSAEQFF. Full variable domain (rest looked up from reference TRBV19 and TRBJ2-1): DGGITQSPKYLFRKEGQNVTLSCEQNLNHDAMYWYRQDPGQGLRLIYYSQIVNDFQKGDIAEGYSVSREKKESFPLTVTSAQKNPTAFYLCASSSQSTSGSAEQFFGPGTRLTVL.

This chain connects TRBV5-1 to TRBJ1-1; D perhaps matches TRBD1 (6 bases). Germline assignment: CDR1 SGHRS and CDR2 YFSETQ. The V gene lost 2 bases and the J gene lost 7 bases, with 12 bases spanning the gap. The CDR3 is 13 residues long. The CDR3 DNA reads as TGCGCCAGCAGCTTAGGGGGGGAGAATGAAGCTTTCTTT. This translates into CASSLGGENEAFF.

V and J are TRBV7-2 and TRBJ2-1, with 12 nucleotides matching TRBD2. There are 15 residues in the CDR3. V was clipped by 3 bases and J by 7 bases; unmatched bases: 4. Germline V lookup: CDR1 SGHTA, CDR2 FQGNSA. The CDR3 sequence: CASSLTSGGLNEQFF. The CDR3 DNA reads as TGTGCCAGCAGCTTGACTAGCGGGGGTTTGAATGAGCAGTTCTTC.

This chain joins TRBV27 and TRBJ2-7; 11 bases align to TRBD1. The CDR3 contains 14 residues. In germline, CDR1 is MNHEY, CDR2 SMNVEV (reference sequence). The V segment lost 4 bases and the J segment 3 bases; nucleotides outside the gene matches: 2. In DNA, the CDR3 is TGTGCCAGCAGTTGGGGACAGGGGGGCTACGAGCAGTACTTC. Residues: CASSWGQGGYEQYF.

The CDR3 DNA is TGTGCCAGCAGCAGGCCGGGGGGGAACTATGGCTACACCTTC. It codes for CASSRPGGNYGYTF. The V gene is TRBV6-5, the J gene TRBJ1-2, with D perhaps TRBD1 (5 bases). V gave up 6 bases and J gave up 2 bases, with 13 bases separating them. This CDR3 is 14 amino acids long. The germline gives CDR1 MNHEY, CDR2 SVGAGI.

The chain couples TRBV24-1 to TRBJ2-3, with 8 bases aligning to TRBD1. V trimming: 6 bases; J trimming: 2 bases; junction bases outside the gene matches: 6. The germline V gene has CDR1 KGHDR and CDR2 SFDVKD. The CDR3 totals 15 residues. The DNA of the CDR3 is TGTGCCACCAGTCGGACAGGGACGCACACAGATACGCAGTATTTT. This codes for CATSRTGTHTDTQYF.

The chain joins TRBV27 to TRBJ2-3; a possible D gene is TRBD2 (6 bases). The V gene lost 2 bases and the J gene lost 3 bases, with 15 bases spanning the gap. The CDR3 sequence is 16 residues long. Germline assignment: CDR1 MNHEY and CDR2 SMNVEV (reference sequence). CDR3 sequence: CASSLPGSRRTDTQYF. CDR3 DNA: TGTGCCAGCAGTTTACCCGGGAGTAGGAGGACAGATACGCAGTATTTT.

This chain links TRBV19 with TRBJ2-1; maybe TRBD2 (6 bases). Germline V gene sequence: CDR1 LNHDA, CDR2 SQIVND (reference sequence). The CDR3 loop spans 15 amino acids. Trimming shortened V by 7 bases and J by 0 bases, and 13 bases separated the two germline ends. CDR3 bases: TGTGCCAGTATCGCTGGGGGGAACTCCTACAATGAGCAGTTCTTC. It encodes CASIAGGNSYNEQFF.

In this sample, this clone turned up a few times. This CDR3 is CASREGQGRYNEQFF. The DNA for the CDR3 is TGTGCCAGCAGGGAGGGACAGGGGAGATACAATGAGCAGTTCTTC. The rearrangement uses TRBV2 and TRBJ2-1; 10 bases line up with TRBD1. V dropped 6 bases and J dropped 4; count of bases not matched to a gene: 6. Looked up from germline, CDR1 is SNHLY and CDR2 is FYNNEI. CDR3 length: 15 residues.

The J gene is TRBJ2-1, the V gene TRBV30; 12 bases match TRBD2. This CDR3 has 17 residues. V was clipped by 4 bases and J by 6 bases; unmatched bases: 13. Looked up from germline, CDR1 is GTSNPN and CDR2 is SVGIG (reference sequence). The CDR3 nucleotides are TGTGCCTGGATCCCGGGGCCCGGACTAGCGGGGATCAATGAGCAGTTCTTC. Protein sequence: CAWIPGPGLAGINEQFF.

The genes are TRBV19 and TRBJ2-1; 8 bases match TRBD2. Unmatched junction bases numbered 7, after V lost 2 bases and J lost 7 bases. Per germline, CDR1 LNHDA and CDR2 SQIVND (reference sequence). The CDR3 covers 15 residues. CDR3 amino acids: CASSILAGTGNEQFF. The CDR3 nucleotides read TGTGCCAGTAGTATACTAGCGGGCACGGGGAATGAGCAGTTCTTC.

The V and J genes are TRBV2 and TRBJ1-6; a possible D gene is TRBD1 (6 bases). The V end lost 4 bases, the J end lost 10 bases, and 14 bases lay between the germline ends. This CDR3 is 14 amino acids long. The germline gives CDR1 SNHLY, CDR2 FYNNEI. The CDR3 sequence: CASSVGQRRSPLHF. The CDR3 nucleotides are TGTGCCAGCAGTGTTGGACAGCGACGGTCACCCCTCCACTTT.

The chain joins TRBV29-1 to TRBJ2-7; the D is unclear. Trimming took off 3 bases at V and 4 bases at J, with 10 bases between the two ends. Germline CDR1 SQVTM, CDR2 ANQGSEA. The CDR3 runs to 12 residues. CDR3 residues: CSVDITGYEQYF. The CDR3 DNA follows: TGCAGCGTTGACATTACCGGGTACGAGCAGTACTTC.

This clone was seen a handful of times. The chain has TRBV7-7 and TRBJ2-5, with D perhaps TRBD1 (5 bases). V was shortened by 1 base and J by 3 bases, with 9 bases between the two germline ends. The CDR3 totals 14 residues. Germline V CDR1 and CDR2: SSHAT, FNYEAQ (reference sequence). The CDR3 DNA is TGTGCCAGCAGCTTAGGGTCCAGGGAAGAGACCCAGTACTTC. Amino acids: CASSLGSREETQYF.

The rearrangement joins TRBV28 to TRBJ1-2; D is perhaps TRBD1 (6 bases). The CDR3 is 18 amino acids. Trimming took off 4 bases at V and 6 bases at J, with 27 bases between the two ends. Germline values: CDR1 MDHEN, CDR2 SYDVKM. CDR3 nucleotides: TGTGCCAGCAGTTCAACCCGTGGGACAACCGTTTTCAGAGATGGCTACACCTTC. Translation gives CASSSTRGTTVFRDGYTF.

The table lists this clone with a count of one. This chain connects TRBV3-1 (or the pseudogene TRBV3-2) to TRBJ1-3, with D possibly being TRBD1 (5 bases). V was trimmed by 3 bases and J by 0 bases, leaving 18 bases between them. The CDR3 contains 18 residues. Germline CDR1 is LGHDT and CDR2 is YNNKEL (reference sequence). The CDR3 sequence: CASSQNAGGSFSGNTIYF. The CDR3 DNA follows: TGTGCCAGCAGCCAGAATGCCGGGGGGAGCTTCTCTGGAAACACCATATATTTT.

Turning to this clone: The sample carries other DNA sequences with the same CDR3. V usage is TRBV7-3 and J usage is TRBJ2-1; TRBD2 might be the D (5 bases). The CDR3 has 14 residues. CDR1 and CDR2 (germline): SGHTA, FQGTGA. The V end lost 2 bases, the J end lost 13 bases, and 18 bases lay between the germline ends. The CDR3 nucleotides read TGTGCCAGCAGCTTATTGCCTAGGGAGAGTGAACAGTTCTTC. Its protein product is CASSLLPRESEQFF.

The chain joins TRBV6-6 to TRBJ1-2, with 10 nucleotides matching TRBD1. Losses at the gene ends were 9 bases for V and 8 bases for J; bases not matched to a gene: 3. The CDR3 is 11 amino acids. Germline assignment: CDR1 MNHNY and CDR2 SVGAGI (reference sequence). The CDR3 region is CASVTGGGYTF. Here the CDR3 DNA reads TGTGCCAGTGTGACAGGGGGCGGCTACACCTTC.

The chain has TRBV9 and TRBJ2-7, with 7 bases fitting TRBD2. The J segment lost 2 bases and the V segment lost 2 bases, leaving 7 bases of the junction unmatched. CDR1 is SGDLS and CDR2 is YYNGEE in the germline V gene. The CDR3 extends over 15 amino acids. CDR3 sequence: CASSVKRDATYEQYF. The CDR3 nucleotides read TGTGCCAGCAGCGTTAAGCGGGACGCAACCTACGAGCAGTACTTC.

The chain combines TRBV7-2 with TRBJ2-7, with D perhaps matching TRBD2 (6 bases). The CDR3 has 14 residues. CDR1 and CDR2 from the germline V gene are SGHTA and FQGNSA. V dropped 5 bases and J dropped 1 base, with 12 bases sitting between them. The CDR3 bases are TGTGCCAGCAGCGCCGAACTAGCTTCCTACGAGCAGTACTTC. Its translation: CASSAELASYEQYF.